The source of this T cell receptor (beta chain) is a study of blood T cell repertoires in COVID-19. The wider study: Collection of acute and convalescent COVID-19 samples took place in the United States, Italy and Spain. T cells, B-cell-depleted T cells, or PBMCs provided the cDNA or gDNA that served as material.

In the original workflow: Reference gene primers were amplified, and this amplification served to estimate nucleated cell counts. Using immunoSEQ multiplex PCR, the repertoire was profiled, and TCRdb retains in-frame clones only, with some absent. V and J calls and clone size are copied from that table; D and trimming were computed from the DNA. The table includes tens of thousands of clones, approximately 86% detected once. CDR1 and CDR2 (germline): SNHLY, FYNNEI. Trimming stripped 6 bases from V and 0 bases from J, with 11 bases between. The CDR3 contains 15 residues. This rearrangement joins TRBV2 to TRBJ1-4; the D gene is possibly TRBD1 (6 bases). The TCR was taken from a woman older than 75 with acute or convalescent COVID-19. Sequencing was performed on peripheral blood. The CDR3 coding sequence is TGTGCCAGCAGAAAGGACAGTGCAACTAATGAAAAACTGTTTTTT. This encodes CASRKDSATNEKLFF.